The 30 T cell receptor beta chains reported below all come from one sample, sequenced in a study of Ad26.COV2.S vaccination and SARS-CoV-2 variants. This sample's treatment: around 19 received Ad26.COV2.S at low or high dose, single or two shots; 5 received placebo; per-sample allocation not given. At day 63 after the first vaccine or placebo injection, samples were drawn. Profiled with immunoSEQ multiplex PCR; TCRdb holds only in-frame clones, not every one. This repertoire shows roughly 400,000 clones, roughly 87% found once; its top ten account for around 4.2%. Sequenced material: peripheral blood, taken in a trial of Ad26.COV2.S vaccine versus placebo. These receptors all stem from a person aged 18-65 years who received the Ad26.COV2.S COVID-19 vaccine or a placebo.

This chain connects TRBV5-1 to TRBJ2-3, with a weak D call TRBD1 (6 bases). CDR3 size: 16 residues. Germline lookup yields CDR1 SGHRS and CDR2 YFSETQ. V shed 4 bases and J shed 0 bases, with 15 bases lying between them. This CDR3 is CASSGYPGHSTDTQYF. CDR3 sequence (DNA): TGCGCCAGCAGCGGCTACCCGGGACATAGCACAGATACGCAGTATTTT.

V gene TRBV4-2 combines with J gene TRBJ2-5; D may be TRBD1 or TRBD2 (5 bases each). This CDR3 spans 16 amino acids. The V gene's germline CDR1 is LGHNA and CDR2 YNFKEQ. With 1 base removed from V and 5 bases from J, the gap between germline ends came to 17 bases. The CDR3 region is CASSQVRGARRETQYF. CDR3 coding DNA: TGTGCCAGCAGCCAAGTACGAGGGGCGCGACGGGAGACCCAGTACTTC.

This sequence joins TRBV18 and TRBJ2-1, with D unclear. This CDR3 contains 15 residues. The germline gives CDR1 KGHSH, CDR2 LQKENI. The germline V and J ends were trimmed by 4 bases and 5 bases, with 15 bases remaining between them. CDR3 residues: CASSQEGLRDNEQFF. Here the CDR3 DNA reads TGTGCCAGCTCACAGGAAGGGTTAAGGGACAATGAGCAGTTCTTC.

V is TRBV12-3 or TRBV12-4 and J is TRBJ1-2; no definite D call. Trimming removed 3 bases from V and 7 bases from J, with 12 bases in between. The CDR3 is made up of 13 amino acids. The CDR3 spells CASSFVIVSGYTF. DNA of the CDR3: TGTGCCAGCAGTTTCGTTATCGTGAGTGGCTACACCTTC.

CDR3 sequence reads: CASSPRARVETQYF. The CDR3 region has the DNA TGTGCCAGCAGCCCCAGGGCCAGGGTAGAGACCCAGTACTTC. The chain recombines TRBV5-4 with TRBJ2-5; D might be TRBD1 (5 bases). The CDR3 spans 14 residues. Germline loops: CDR1 SGHNT, CDR2 YYREEE (reference sequence). Trimming stripped 4 bases from V and 4 bases from J, with 14 bases between.

The chain recombines TRBV28 with TRBJ2-7; 9 bases match TRBD1. From germline, CDR1 is MDHEN and CDR2 SYDVKM. The CDR3 extends over 14 amino acids. V shed 5 bases, J shed 3 bases, and the junction held 5 bases outside the gene matches. CDR3 in DNA: TGTGCCAGCAGTGATGGACAGGGGAACTACGAGCAGTACTTC. It specifies CASSDGQGNYEQYF.

Worth noting for this clone: At one end the junction does not follow the germline gene, possibly because of a read error. The chain is built from TRBV9 and TRBJ1-4, with D maybe TRBD1 (5 bases). The CDR3 length is 15 residues. The germline V gene encodes CDR1 SGDLS and CDR2 YYNGEE. In DNA form, the CDR3 reads TGTGCCAGCAGCGTAGGAAGGGGAACTACTGAAAAACTGTTTTTT. It codes for CASSVGRGTTEKLFF. Complete variable domain (other parts from reference TRBV9 and TRBJ1-4): DSGVTQTPKHLITATGQRVTLRCSPRSGDLSVYWYQQSLDQGLQFLIQYYNGEERAKGNILERFSAQQFPDLHSELNLSSLELGDSALYFCASSVGRGTTEKLFFGSGTQLSVL.

The chain combines TRBV30 with TRBJ1-6, with 7 bases identical to TRBD1. The CDR3 contains 14 residues. Germline CDR1 reads GTSNPN; CDR2 reads SVGIG (reference sequence). Unmatched junction bases numbered 6, after V lost 2 bases and J lost 8 bases. This chain's CDR3 is CAWSTWTGDSPLHF. CDR3 in DNA: TGTGCCTGGAGTACGTGGACAGGAGATTCACCCCTCCACTTT.

The CDR3 DNA follows: TGTGCCAGCAGCTTGTTGGGTTTAACGGAAAAACTGTTTTTT. It translates to CASSLLGLTEKLFF. This chain joins TRBV7-9 and TRBJ1-4; unclear D gene. Germline CDR1 and CDR2: SEHNR and FQNEAQ (reference sequence). CDR3 size: 14 residues. Trimming left V 3 bases short and J 8 bases short, with 13 bases between.

This clone was found once. This sample includes further DNA sequences coding for the same CDR3. This chain links TRBV12-3 or TRBV12-4 with TRBJ2-5; D ambiguous. Trimming stripped 3 bases from V and 2 bases from J, with 1 base between. The CDR3 spans 11 residues. The CDR3 bases are TGTGCCAGCAGTTTTCAAGAGACCCAGTACTTC. Translating gives CASSFQETQYF.

This clone has just one count. The rearrangement uses TRBV5-1 and TRBJ2-5, with a weak D call TRBD1 (6 bases). Germline V CDR1 and CDR2: SGHRS, YFSETQ. V lost 4 bases, J lost 3 bases, and 16 bases lay in between. This CDR3 comprises 15 residues. CDR3 protein: CASSPETGPEETQYF. CDR3 DNA: TGCGCCAGCAGCCCAGAAACAGGGCCCGAAGAGACCCAGTACTTC.

The chain links TRBV15 to TRBJ2-7; 7 nucleotides line up with TRBD2. Germline V gives CDR1 LNHNV, CDR2 YYDKDF (reference sequence). Trimming at V came to 1 base and at J to 2 bases, leaving 8 bases not matched to a gene. The CDR3 extends over 16 amino acids. The CDR3 bases are TGTGCCACCAGCAGAGGAGCGGGACTGATTACCTACGAGCAGTACTTC. Protein sequence: CATSRGAGLITYEQYF.

V usage is TRBV7-9 and J usage is TRBJ2-3; 7 bases are a match to TRBD1. The length of the CDR3 is 14 residues. V dropped 6 bases and J dropped 5; count of bases not matched to a gene: 8. From germline, CDR1 is SEHNR and CDR2 FQNEAQ (reference sequence). In DNA, the CDR3 is TGTGCCAGCAGTCTCCTTAACAGGGGAGATACGCAGTATTTT. This translates into CASSLLNRGDTQYF.

The chain carries TRBV28 and TRBJ1-5, with D uncertain. Germline loops: CDR1 MDHEN, CDR2 SYDVKM. V gave up 2 bases and J gave up 4 bases, with 9 bases separating them. The CDR3 consists of 14 residues. CDR3 residues: CASSLELGNQPQHF. The CDR3 DNA sequence: TGTGCCAGCAGTTTAGAACTAGGGAATCAGCCCCAGCATTTT.

V and J are TRBV12-5 and TRBJ2-1; 7 bases are shared with TRBD2. CDR3 length: 13 amino acids. Trimming cost V 0 bases and J 15 bases; bases outside gene matches: 8. Germline lookup yields CDR1 LGHNT and CDR2 FRNRAP. CDR3 residues: CASGLVTTGGWFF. In DNA form, the CDR3 reads TGTGCTAGTGGTTTGGTAACCACGGGAGGATGGTTCTTC.

This sequence joins TRBV13 and TRBJ2-2; TRBD2 matches at 13 bases. In germline, CDR1 is PRHDT, CDR2 FYEKMQ (reference sequence). Trimming removed 2 bases from V and 7 bases from J; junction bases left unmatched: 4. This CDR3 comprises 16 residues. CDR3 region: CASSLRTSGSFGELFF. In DNA form, the CDR3 reads TGTGCCAGCAGCTTACGGACTAGCGGGAGTTTCGGGGAGCTGTTTTTT.

This clone is a singleton in its sample. The rearrangement joins TRBV25-1 to TRBJ2-5, with no clear D. There are 13 residues in the CDR3. The V and J ends lost 4 bases and 1 base respectively, with 7 bases between them. The germline gives CDR1 MGHDK, CDR2 SYGVNS. The CDR3 DNA follows: TGTGCCAGCAGTGTGGCAATCCAAGAGACCCAGTACTTC. It encodes CASSVAIQETQYF.

The chain joins TRBV18 to TRBJ1-1; D uncertain. The CDR3 has 14 amino acids. Germline-derived CDR1 and CDR2 are KGHSH and LQKENI. Trimming took 0 bases from V and 8 from J, leaving 13 bases between them. The CDR3, as DNA: TGTGCCAGCTCACCACCAACTGGTAAAGGGGAAGCTTTCTTT. It translates to CASSPPTGKGEAFF.

This rearrangement joins TRBV11-2 to TRBJ2-5; TRBD2 agrees at 10 bases. With V trimmed by 4 bases and J by 2 bases, 7 bases remained unmatched. This CDR3 is 16 amino acids long. Looked up from germline, CDR1 is SGHAT and CDR2 is FQNNGV. The CDR3 here is CASSYRTSGLQETQYF. The CDR3 DNA reads TGTGCCAGCAGCTACCGGACTAGCGGACTTCAAGAGACCCAGTACTTC. Full variable domain (remainder filled in from reference TRBV11-2 and TRBJ2-5): EAGVAQSPRYKIIEKRQSVAFWCNPISGHATLYWYQQILGQGPKLLIQFQNNGVVDDSQLPKDRFSAERLKGVDSTLKIQPAKLEDSAVYLCASSYRTSGLQETQYFGPGTRLLVL.

The V call is TRBV19, the J call TRBJ2-7, with 10 bases fitting TRBD1. Germline lookup yields CDR1 LNHDA and CDR2 SQIVND (reference sequence). V was clipped by 5 bases and J by 6 bases; unmatched bases: 7. This CDR3 region has 14 residues. The CDR3 protein is CASSGDRGSREQYF. The CDR3 bases are TGTGCCAGTAGTGGGGACAGGGGATCCCGCGAGCAGTACTTC.

The chain uses TRBV24-1 and TRBJ2-3; TRBD2 agrees at 9 bases. With V trimmed by 5 bases and J by 9 bases, 8 bases remained unmatched. Germline V CDR1 and CDR2: KGHDR, SFDVKD. The CDR3 runs to 14 residues. In DNA, the CDR3 is TGTGCCACCAGTGTTGCGGGAGGGCCGGGGACGCAGTATTTT. Protein sequence: CATSVAGGPGTQYF.

To note about this clone: A read error may produce the germline difference seen at one junction end. The rearrangement joins TRBV2 to TRBJ2-1; no firm D call. The CDR3 runs 13 residues. Germline V gene lookup returns CDR1 SNHLY and CDR2 FYNNEI. DNA of the CDR3: TGTGCCAGCATGGTTAACTCCTTCAATGAGCAGTTCTTC. This gives the protein CASMVNSFNEQFF. Using reference TRBV2 and TRBJ2-1 for the parts outside the CDR3, the full variable domain is EPEVTQTPSHQVTQMGQEVILRCVPISNHLYFYWYRQILGQKVEFLVSFYNNEISEKSEIFDDQFSVERPDGSNFTLKIRSTKLEDSAMYFCASMVNSFNEQFFGPGTRLTVL.

The chain combines TRBV18 with TRBJ2-7; 10 bases map to TRBD1. Germline CDR1 and CDR2: KGHSH and LQKENI. Unmatched junction bases numbered 7, after V lost 4 bases and J lost 4 bases. This CDR3 spans 15 amino acids. In DNA, the CDR3 is TGTGCCAGCTCACTAACCGGGACAGGGGTATACGAGCAGTACTTC. This translates into CASSLTGTGVYEQYF.

This clone was seen only a few times. The genes are TRBV6-2 or TRBV6-3 and TRBJ1-6; the D gene is possibly TRBD1 (6 bases). The CDR3 loop spans 15 amino acids. V lost 0 bases to trimming and J lost 11 bases, with 14 bases between them. Germline V gene sequence: CDR1 MNHEY, CDR2 SVGEGT. In nucleotides, the CDR3 is TGTGCCAGCAGTTACTCTGCAGGGGAAGGAACACCCCTCCACTTT. It encodes CASSYSAGEGTPLHF.

This chain connects TRBV7-9 to TRBJ1-1; D gene ambiguous. Trimming stripped 6 bases from V and 8 bases from J, with 22 bases between. From germline, CDR1 is SEHNR and CDR2 FQNEAQ (reference sequence). CDR3 length: 15 residues. CDR3 residues: CASRPPTPQDQEAFF. The CDR3 DNA reads as TGTGCCAGCAGACCCCCTACCCCTCAGGATCAAGAAGCTTTCTTT.

The gene calls are TRBV24-1 and TRBJ1-5; D is unresolved. V was pared by 5 bases and J by 3 bases, with 10 bases between. This CDR3 is built from 14 residues. Germline CDR1 KGHDR, CDR2 SFDVKD. The CDR3 sequence is CATSGVAYNQPQHF. In nucleotides, the CDR3 is TGTGCCACCAGTGGAGTCGCATACAATCAGCCCCAGCATTTT.

The chain employs TRBV12-3 or TRBV12-4 and TRBJ1-5, with a weak D call TRBD1 (5 bases). CDR3 length equals 13 residues. V dropped 3 bases and J dropped 5 bases, with 8 bases sitting between them. The CDR3: CASSLGGDQPQHF. DNA for the CDR3: TGTGCCAGCAGTTTGGGGGGGGATCAGCCCCAGCATTTT.

The genes are TRBV19 and TRBJ1-1; D possibly corresponds to TRBD1 (5 bases). Trimming stripped 5 bases from V and 0 bases from J, with 13 bases between. Germline CDR1 reads LNHDA; CDR2 reads SQIVND (reference sequence). The CDR3 consists of 15 residues. CDR3 amino acids: CASSLRRGMNTEAFF. In DNA form, the CDR3 reads TGTGCCAGTAGTCTTCGGAGGGGAATGAACACTGAAGCTTTCTTT.

This chain joins TRBV4-2 and TRBJ2-3; D is ambiguous. The V end lost 1 base, the J end lost 0 bases, and 8 bases lay between the germline ends. There are 15 residues in the CDR3. Germline V gives CDR1 LGHNA, CDR2 YNFKEQ. The CDR3, as DNA: TGTGCCAGCAGCCAAGCCGCGACTAGCACAGATACGCAGTATTTT. Residues: CASSQAATSTDTQYF.

The rearrangement uses TRBV5-4 and TRBJ1-1; D is ambiguous. CDR1 is SGHNT and CDR2 is YYREEE in the germline V gene (reference sequence). The CDR3 length is 13 residues. V lost 5 bases and J lost 2, with 10 bases in between. CDR3 region: CASSRQANTEAFF. The CDR3 DNA sequence: TGTGCCAGCAGTAGACAAGCAAACACTGAAGCTTTCTTT.